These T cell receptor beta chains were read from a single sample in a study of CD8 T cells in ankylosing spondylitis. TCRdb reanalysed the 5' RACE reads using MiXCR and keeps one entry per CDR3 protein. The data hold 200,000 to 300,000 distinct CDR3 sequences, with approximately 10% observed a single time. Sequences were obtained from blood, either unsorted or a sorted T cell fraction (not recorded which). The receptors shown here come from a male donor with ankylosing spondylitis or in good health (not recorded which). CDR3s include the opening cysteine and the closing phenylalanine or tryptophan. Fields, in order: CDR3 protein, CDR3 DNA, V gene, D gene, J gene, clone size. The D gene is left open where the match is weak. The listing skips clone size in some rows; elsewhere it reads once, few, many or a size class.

CASENGGVPSHEQFF TGTGCCAGCGAAAACGGGGGGGTTCCGAGTCATGAGCAGTTCTTC TRBV21-1 . TRBJ2-1 many
CASSQEGWNYGYTF TGTGCCAGCAGCCAAGAGGGTTGGAACTATGGCTACACCTTC TRBV3-1 . TRBJ1-2 once
CVSSLITGGWDTEAFF TGCGTCAGCAGCTTGATTACAGGGGGCTGGGACACTGAAGCTTTCTTC TRBV5-1 TRBD1 TRBJ1-1 .
CASSLGGGTDTEAFF TGCGCCAGCAGCTTGGGGGGAGGGACGGACACTGAAGCTTTCTTT TRBV5-1 . TRBJ1-1 .
CASSLGGTTSTDTQYF TGTGCCAGCAGCTTAGGGGGTACGACTAGCACAGATACGCAGTATTTT TRBV7-8 . TRBJ2-3 many
CASSMTSGVTYEQYF TGTGCCAGCTCAATGACTAGCGGGGTAACCTACGAGCAGTACTTC TRBV18 TRBD2 TRBJ2-7 many
CASSQDWFPRTDTQYF TGCGCCAGCAGCCAAGATTGGTTTCCCCGCACAGATACGCAGTATTTT TRBV4-1 . TRBJ2-3 many
CATSRDKSDTQYF TGTGCCACCAGCAGAGATAAAAGCGATACGCAGTATTTT TRBV15 . TRBJ2-3 few
CASSQDPSGGTDTQYF TGCGCCAGCAGCCAAGATCCTAGCGGGGGCACAGATACGCAGTATTTT TRBV4-1 TRBD2 TRBJ2-3 many
CASSQDWGGGYTF TGTGCCAGCAGCCAAGACTGGGGTGGTGGCTACACCTTC TRBV3-1 . TRBJ1-2 many
CASSVDRVEGYTF TGTGCCAGCAGTGTTGACAGGGTCGAGGGCTACACCTTC TRBV2 TRBD1 TRBJ1-2 many
CASSGGSSTDTQYF TGTGCCAGCAGCGGTGGTAGTAGCACAGATACGCAGTATTTT TRBV9 . TRBJ2-3 many
CASSLAGTFNEKLFF TGTGCCAGCAGTTTAGCCGGGACTTTTAATGAAAAACTGTTTTTT TRBV12-3/TRBV12-4 . TRBJ1-4 many
CATITGPLLGEDNRNQPQHF TGTGCCACGATTACGGGCCCGTTGCTCGGCGAGGACAACCGCAATCAGCCCCAGCATTTT TRBV24-1 . TRBJ1-5 many
CSVGPDLSQTSTDTQYF TGCAGCGTTGGGCCGGATTTGAGCCAGACTAGCACAGATACGCAGTATTTT TRBV29-1 . TRBJ2-3 many
CASSAGGGTEAFF TGTGCCAGCAGCGCAGGGGGAGGCACTGAAGCTTTCTTT TRBV9 TRBD1 TRBJ1-1 many
CASALDSTIYF TGTGCCAGCGCGTTGGATAGCACCATATATTTT TRBV12-3/TRBV12-4 . TRBJ1-3 .
CAWSVRWGTKNIQYF TGTGCCTGGAGTGTAAGGTGGGGAACCAAAAACATTCAGTACTTC TRBV30 . TRBJ2-4 few
CAITEQGAGELFF TGTGCCATCACCGAACAGGGGGCCGGGGAGCTGTTTTTT TRBV10-3 TRBD1 TRBJ2-2 many
CASSLEGNTEAFF TGCGCCAGCAGCTTGGAGGGGAACACTGAAGCTTTCTTT TRBV12-3/TRBV12-4 . TRBJ1-1 many
CSARVRGTGVGLAF TGCAGTGCTAGAGTCCGGGGGACAGGAGTGGGTTTAGCCTTC TRBV20-1 TRBD1 TRBJ1-2 many
CASSNDYEQYF TGTGCCAGCAGTAACGACTACGAGCAGTACTTC TRBV25-1 . TRBJ2-7 many
CASSQDRENTEAFF TGTGCCAGCAGCCAAGACAGGGAGAACACTGAAGCTTTCTTT TRBV4-2 . TRBJ1-1 many
CASSLKETQYF TGTGCCAGCAGTTTAAAAGAGACCCAGTACTTC TRBV5-1 . TRBJ2-5 many
CSVAGRGPRNEQFF TGCAGCGTTGCCGGGAGGGGACCCCGCAATGAGCAGTTCTTC TRBV29-1 TRBD2 TRBJ2-1 .
CASSFEAAGTSNEQFF TGCGCCAGCAGCTTCGAAGCGGCGGGGACCTCCAATGAGCAGTTCTTC TRBV5-1 . TRBJ2-1 many
CSVELAGGETQYF TGCAGCGTTGAACTAGCGGGAGGAGAGACCCAGTACTTC TRBV29-1 TRBD2 TRBJ2-5 many
CASRLRTDYTEAFF TGTGCCAGCAGACTCCGGACGGACTACACTGAAGCTTTCTTT TRBV12-3/TRBV12-4 . TRBJ1-1 .
CSASGLGTDTQYF TGCAGTGCTAGTGGACTTGGCACAGATACGCAGTATTTT TRBV20-1 . TRBJ2-3 many
CASSYVTSGSQFF TGTGCCAGCAGTTACGTGACTAGCGGGAGCCAGTTCTTC TRBV6-5 TRBD2 TRBJ2-1 many
CANSLIPGGSTNYGYTF TGCGCCAACAGCTTGATTCCAGGGGGCTCTACTAACTATGGCTACACCTTC TRBV5-1 TRBD1 TRBJ1-2 .
CSARDRGGIGGYTF TGCAGTGCTAGAGATAGAGGGGGAATTGGTGGCTACACCTTC TRBV20-1 . TRBJ1-2 .
CASSLGGDYGYTF TGTGCCAGCAGTCTAGGGGGGGACTATGGCTACACCTTC TRBV12-3/TRBV12-4 . TRBJ1-2 many
CASSPAGSNTEAFF TGTGCCAGCAGCCCAGCCGGTTCTAACACTGAAGCTTTCTTT TRBV9 . TRBJ1-1 many
CASSDSLEGYNEQFF TGTGCCAGCAGTGATTCCCTGGAGGGGTACAATGAGCAGTTCTTC TRBV6-1 . TRBJ2-1 few
CASSGETSGRTDTQYF TGTGCCAGCAGCGGTGAGACTAGCGGGAGGACAGATACGCAGTATTTT TRBV9 TRBD2 TRBJ2-3 many
CASPSMGGGRGLGTDTQYF TGTGCCAGCCCCAGCATGGGAGGGGGCAGGGGATTGGGCACAGATACGCAGTATTTT TRBV11-3 . TRBJ2-3 few
CSARDGPGEQFF TGCAGTGCTAGAGATGGACCGGGTGAGCAGTTCTTC TRBV20-1 . TRBJ2-1 many
CASTKPGTGELFF TGTGCCAGCACCAAGCCGGGCACCGGGGAGCTGTTTTTT TRBV25-1 . TRBJ2-2 many
CSARSRADTQYF TGCAGTGCTAGATCGCGGGCAGATACGCAGTATTTT TRBV20-1 . TRBJ2-3 many
CASNSRTNTEAFF TGTGCCAGCAATTCCCGGACGAACACTGAAGCTTTCTTT TRBV6-6 . TRBJ1-1 .
CASSLGIAGNNEQFF TGTGCCAGCAGCTTAGGTATAGCGGGGAACAATGAGCAGTTCTTC TRBV11-3 TRBD2 TRBJ2-1 .
CASSPGMALGEQYF TGTGCCAGCAGTCCCGGAATGGCTCTGGGCGAGCAGTACTTC TRBV12-3/TRBV12-4 . TRBJ2-7 many
CSVPKPDGRNTEAFF TGCAGCGTTCCGAAACCGGACGGTCGGAACACTGAAGCTTTCTTT TRBV29-1 . TRBJ1-1 few
CASSTWGFGLANEQFF TGTGCCAGCAGTACCTGGGGGTTCGGCCTGGCCAATGAGCAGTTCTTC TRBV12-3/TRBV12-4 . TRBJ2-1 many
CASSHSGESTGELFF TGTGCCAGCAGTCATAGCGGGGAAAGCACCGGGGAGCTGTTTTTT TRBV12-3/TRBV12-4 TRBD2 TRBJ2-2 .
CSARLLTNTEAFF TGCAGTGCTAGGCTGCTGACGAACACTGAAGCTTTCTTT TRBV20-1 . TRBJ1-1 many
CASTPVGPSNQPQHF TGTGCCAGTACCCCCGTAGGCCCTAGCAATCAGCCCCAGCATTTT TRBV19 . TRBJ1-5 many
CASSLEASGIRDEQFF TGTGCCAGCAGCTTAGAAGCTAGCGGAATTAGGGATGAGCAGTTCTTC TRBV7-6 TRBD2 TRBJ2-1 many
CASSEWVDRKNIQYF TGTGCCAGCAGTGAATGGGTGGACAGGAAAAACATTCAGTACTTC TRBV25-1 TRBD1 TRBJ2-4 many
CASSLQESYGYTF TGCGCCAGCAGCTTACAGGAGTCCTATGGCTACACCTTC TRBV5-1 . TRBJ1-2 many